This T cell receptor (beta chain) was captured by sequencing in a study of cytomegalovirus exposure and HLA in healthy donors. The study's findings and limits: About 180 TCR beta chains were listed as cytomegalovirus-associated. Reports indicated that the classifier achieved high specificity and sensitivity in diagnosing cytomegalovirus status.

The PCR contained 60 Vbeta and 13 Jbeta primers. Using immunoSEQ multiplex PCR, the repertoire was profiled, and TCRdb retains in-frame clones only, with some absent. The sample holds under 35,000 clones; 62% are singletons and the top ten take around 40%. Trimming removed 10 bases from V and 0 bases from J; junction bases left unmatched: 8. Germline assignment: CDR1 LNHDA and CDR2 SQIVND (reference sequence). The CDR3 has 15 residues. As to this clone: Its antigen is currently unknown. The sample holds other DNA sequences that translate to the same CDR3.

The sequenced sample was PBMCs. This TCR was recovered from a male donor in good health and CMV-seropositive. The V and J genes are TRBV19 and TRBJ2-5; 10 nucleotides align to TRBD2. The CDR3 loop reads CATSRSGRYQETQYF. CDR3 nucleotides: TGTGCCACTAGCCGTAGCGGGAGGTACCAAGAGACCCAGTACTTC.